This T cell receptor beta chain was identified during a study of OX40 agonist ivuxolimab in advanced cancers. At the level of the study: Patients assigned to dose escalation were diagnosed with hepatocellular carcinoma, melanoma, renal cell or head and neck cancer.

The J segment lost 2 bases and the V segment lost 5 bases, leaving 3 bases of the junction unmatched. CDR1 is SGHRS and CDR2 is YFSETQ in the germline V gene. The CDR3 runs to 14 residues. TCRdb's copy holds only in-frame clones and misses some; the assay was immunoSEQ multiplex PCR. This table holds over 95,000 clones, over 75% found once. Comments on this clone: Its antigen is undetermined.

General study points: In CD8+ T cells, expanded clones were on average more numerous than in CD4+. The study did not work out the antigen specificity of the expanded peripheral T cells.

V usage is TRBV5-1 and J usage is TRBJ2-7; TRBD1 agrees at 11 bases. Sequencing used CD4+ or CD8+ T cells sorted from blood, obtained in a trial of the OX40 agonist ivuxolimab. The receptor's source is an adult with an advanced solid tumor such as melanoma, head and neck, liver or kidney cancer. The CDR3 DNA is TGCGCCAGCAGTGCGGGACAGGGGGCCTACGAGCAGTACTTC. Translating it yields CASSAGQGAYEQYF.